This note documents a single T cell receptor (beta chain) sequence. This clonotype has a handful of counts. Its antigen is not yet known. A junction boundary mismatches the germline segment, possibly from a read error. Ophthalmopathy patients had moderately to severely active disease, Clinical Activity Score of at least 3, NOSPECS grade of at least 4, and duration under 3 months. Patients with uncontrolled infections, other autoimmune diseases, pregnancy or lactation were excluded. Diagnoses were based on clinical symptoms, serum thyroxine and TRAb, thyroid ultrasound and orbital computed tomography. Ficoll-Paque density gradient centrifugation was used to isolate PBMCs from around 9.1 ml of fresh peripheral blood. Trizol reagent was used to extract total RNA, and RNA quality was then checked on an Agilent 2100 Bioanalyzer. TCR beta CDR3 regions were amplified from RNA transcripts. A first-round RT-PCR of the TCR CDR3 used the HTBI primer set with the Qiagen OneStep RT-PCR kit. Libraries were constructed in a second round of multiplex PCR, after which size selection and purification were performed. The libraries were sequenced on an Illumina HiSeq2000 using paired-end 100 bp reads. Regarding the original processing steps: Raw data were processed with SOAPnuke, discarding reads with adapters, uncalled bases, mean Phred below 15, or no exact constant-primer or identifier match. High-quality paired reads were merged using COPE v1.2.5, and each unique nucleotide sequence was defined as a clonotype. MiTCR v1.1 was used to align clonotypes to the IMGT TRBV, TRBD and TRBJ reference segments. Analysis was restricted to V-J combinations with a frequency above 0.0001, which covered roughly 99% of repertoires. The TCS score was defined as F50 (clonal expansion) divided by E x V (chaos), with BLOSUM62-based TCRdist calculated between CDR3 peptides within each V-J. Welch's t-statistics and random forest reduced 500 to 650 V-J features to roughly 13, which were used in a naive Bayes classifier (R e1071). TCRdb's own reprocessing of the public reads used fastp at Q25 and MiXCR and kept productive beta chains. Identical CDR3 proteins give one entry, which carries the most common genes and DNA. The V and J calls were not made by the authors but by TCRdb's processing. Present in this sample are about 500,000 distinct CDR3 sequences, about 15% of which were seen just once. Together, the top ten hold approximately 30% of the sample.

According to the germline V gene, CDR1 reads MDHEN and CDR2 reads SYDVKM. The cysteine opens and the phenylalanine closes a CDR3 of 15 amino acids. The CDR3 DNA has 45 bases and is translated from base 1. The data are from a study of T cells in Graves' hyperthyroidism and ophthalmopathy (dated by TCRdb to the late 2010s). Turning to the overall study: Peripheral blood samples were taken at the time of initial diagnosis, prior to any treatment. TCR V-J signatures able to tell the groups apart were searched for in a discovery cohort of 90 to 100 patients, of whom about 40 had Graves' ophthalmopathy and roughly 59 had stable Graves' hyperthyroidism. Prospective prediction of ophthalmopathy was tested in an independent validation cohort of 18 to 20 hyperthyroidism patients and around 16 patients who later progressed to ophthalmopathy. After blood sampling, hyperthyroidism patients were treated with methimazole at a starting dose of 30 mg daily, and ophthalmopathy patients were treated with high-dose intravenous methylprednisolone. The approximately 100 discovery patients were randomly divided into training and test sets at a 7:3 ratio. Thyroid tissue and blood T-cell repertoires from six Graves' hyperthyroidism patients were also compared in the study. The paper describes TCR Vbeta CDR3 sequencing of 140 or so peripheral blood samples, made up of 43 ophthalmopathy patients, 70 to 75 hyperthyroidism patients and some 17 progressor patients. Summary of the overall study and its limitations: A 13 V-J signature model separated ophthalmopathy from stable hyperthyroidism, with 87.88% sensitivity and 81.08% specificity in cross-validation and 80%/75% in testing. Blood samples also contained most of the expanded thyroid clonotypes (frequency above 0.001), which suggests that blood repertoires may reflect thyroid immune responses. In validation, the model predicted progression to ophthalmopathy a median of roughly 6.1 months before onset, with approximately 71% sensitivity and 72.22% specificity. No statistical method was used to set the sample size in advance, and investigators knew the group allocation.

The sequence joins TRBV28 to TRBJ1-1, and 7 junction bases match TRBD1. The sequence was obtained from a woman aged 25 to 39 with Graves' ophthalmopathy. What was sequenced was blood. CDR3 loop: CATEDRQGGNTGAFF. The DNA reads TGTGCCACCGAGGACCGACAGGGAGGGAACACTGGAGCTTTCTTT.